These 22 T cell receptor beta chains came from one sample sequenced in a study of CD8 T cells in ankylosing spondylitis. Regarding the study as a whole: There was a TCR beta motif, made of eight highly homologous variants, that appeared characteristic of ankylosing spondylitis blood.

TCRdb reprocessed the 5' RACE reads with MiXCR, giving one entry per CDR3 protein. The data contain 800,000 to 900,000 distinct CDR3 sequences, over 9.5% of them seen just once; the ten biggest clones take up 0.51%. These receptors' targets are unknown. The sequenced sample was blood, either unsorted or a sorted T cell fraction (not recorded which). These receptor sequences come from a male donor with ankylosing spondylitis.

The gene calls are TRBV24-1 and TRBJ2-7, with TRBD1 matching 8 bases. Germline lookup yields CDR1 KGHDR and CDR2 SFDVKD. The J segment lost 2 bases and the V segment lost 7 bases, leaving 12 bases of the junction unmatched. The CDR3 consists of 16 residues. DNA of the CDR3: TGTGCCACCAGCTCTCTTGGTGCACAGGGGGCCTACGAGCAGTACTTC. It translates to CATSSLGAQGAYEQYF.

In this sample, this clonotype turned up a few times. The J gene is TRBJ1-1, the V gene TRBV29-1; D gene uncertain. The CDR3 extends over 15 amino acids. Per the germline V gene, CDR1 is SQVTM and CDR2 is ANQGSEA. The V gene lost 7 bases and the J gene lost 1 base, with 19 bases spanning the gap. CDR3 amino acids: CSAFPLRETNTEAFF. CDR3 DNA: TGCAGCGCATTCCCGCTGCGGGAAACGAACACTGAAGCTTTCTTT.

This clonotype was found a few times. V gene TRBV7-9 combines with J gene TRBJ1-5, with D hard to call. This CDR3 has 15 amino acids. The V gene's germline CDR1 is SEHNR and CDR2 FQNEAQ (reference sequence). The V end was cut by 3 bases, the J end by 1 base, with 10 bases between. The chain's CDR3 is CASSFGGESNQPQHF. CDR3 sequence (DNA): TGTGCCAGCAGCTTTGGCGGGGAGAGCAATCAGCCCCAGCATTTT. The whole variable domain, remainder taken from reference TRBV7-9 and TRBJ1-5, is DTGVSQNPRHKITKRGQNVTFRCDPISEHNRLYWYRQTLGQGPEFLTYFQNEAQLEKSRLLSDRFSAERPKGSFSTLEIQRTEQGDSAMYLCASSFGGESNQPQHFGDGTRLSIL.

This clonotype was found a few times. The chain couples TRBV9 to TRBJ2-1, with D hard to call. Per germline, CDR1 SGDLS and CDR2 YYNGEE. CDR3 length: 12 residues. Trimming shortened V by 2 bases and J by 7 bases, and 7 bases separated the two germline ends. The CDR3 region has the DNA TGTGCCAGCAGCGTCTACGGGAATGAGCAGTTCTTC. It encodes CASSVYGNEQFF.

There are a few counts of this clonotype. V gene TRBV7-2 combines with J gene TRBJ2-1; D unresolved. Germline V gene lookup returns CDR1 SGHTA and CDR2 FQGNSA. The CDR3 extends over 12 amino acids. V was clipped by 4 bases and J by 9 bases, with 10 bases between them. CDR3 sequence: CASSSPWGEQFF. The CDR3 DNA is TGTGCCAGCAGCTCTCCCTGGGGTGAGCAGTTCTTC.

In its sample, this clonotype was seen a few times. This rearrangement joins TRBV20-1 to TRBJ2-7; D is undetermined. CDR3 length: 13 amino acids. The V gene's germline CDR1 is DFQATT and CDR2 SNEGSKA (reference sequence). The V end was cut by 5 bases, the J end by 2 bases, with 13 bases between. CDR3 sequence (DNA): TGCAGTGCTTCTCCCGGACCCCCCTACGAGCAGTACTTC. Its protein product is CSASPGPPYEQYF.

The chain links TRBV28 to TRBJ1-2, with 7 bases that match TRBD1. Germline CDR1 reads MDHEN; CDR2 reads SYDVKM. The CDR3 totals 16 residues. V lost 7 bases to trimming and J lost 3 bases; unmatched junction nucleotides: 14. The CDR3 loop reads CASTSSGTEHDYGYTF. The CDR3 region has the DNA TGTGCCAGCACCTCGAGCGGGACAGAACATGACTATGGCTACACCTTC.

This clonotype occurred a few times. The CDR3 is CASSPGTPPQTQYF. CDR3 in DNA: TGTGCCAGCAGCCCCGGGACTCCACCACAGACCCAGTACTTC. The chain carries TRBV5-5 and TRBJ2-5, with D possibly TRBD2 on 6 matching bases. Germline CDR1 SGHKS, CDR2 YYEKEE (reference sequence). The CDR3 is made up of 14 amino acids. The ends were cut back, 4 bases at V and 6 bases at J, with 16 bases in the middle.

This clonotype has only a few counts. V is TRBV25-1 and J is TRBJ2-3; 11 bases fit TRBD1. The germline V gene encodes CDR1 MGHDK and CDR2 SYGVNS. This CDR3 contains 13 residues. Trimming cost V 10 bases and J 8 bases; bases outside gene matches: 8. DNA of the CDR3: TGTGCCACGGACAGGGGGCTAAGGGGTACGCAGTATTTT. It yields the protein CATDRGLRGTQYF.

This clonotype has at least ten counts. This chain uses TRBV20-1 with TRBJ1-1; D is ambiguous. CDR3 size: 13 residues. Germline V lookup: CDR1 DFQATT, CDR2 SNEGSKA (reference sequence). The V and J ends lost 3 bases and 6 bases respectively, with 14 bases between them. The chain's CDR3 is CSARNDRSAEAFF. CDR3 sequence (DNA): TGCAGTGCTAGGAATGATCGAAGCGCTGAAGCTTTCTTT.

This chain joins TRBV5-1 and TRBJ2-7; D not certain. Trimming shortened V by 0 bases and J by 2 bases, and 9 bases separated the two germline ends. Germline CDR1 and CDR2: SGHRS and YFSETQ. The CDR3 is 14 residues long. The CDR3 region is CASSLAQATYEQYF. The CDR3 nucleotides are TGCGCCAGCAGCTTGGCCCAGGCTACCTACGAGCAGTACTTC.

This clonotype was counted at least ten times. This chain links TRBV5-1 with TRBJ2-2; the D gene is possibly TRBD1 (6 bases). This CDR3 is built from 14 residues. V was pared by 4 bases and J by 4 bases, with 11 bases between. The V gene's germline CDR1 is SGHRS and CDR2 YFSETQ. Written as DNA, the CDR3 is TGCGCCAGCAGCGGGGGCCTGCCCACCGGGGAGCTGTTTTTT. It translates to CASSGGLPTGELFF.

This clonotype was found a few times. This rearrangement joins TRBV20-1 to TRBJ2-3; D not certain. V lost 1 base and J 12 bases, leaving 14 bases between the germline ends. The germline CDR1 and CDR2 sequences are DFQATT and SNEGSKA (reference sequence). This CDR3 has 12 amino acids. The CDR3 sequence is CSARVVNLPQYF. Written as DNA, the CDR3 is TGCAGTGCTAGAGTTGTCAATCTTCCTCAGTATTTT.

This clonotype was observed a single time. J is TRBJ2-5 and V is TRBV9; D call uncertain. The CDR3 spans 14 residues. Germline CDR1 SGDLS, CDR2 YYNGEE. The V and J ends lost 4 bases and 5 bases respectively, with 15 bases between them. CDR3 residues: CASSPQARWETQYF. The CDR3, as DNA: TGTGCCAGCAGCCCCCAGGCTAGGTGGGAGACCCAGTACTTC.

CDR3 amino acids: CSAPGFGNTIYF. The CDR3 bases are TGCAGTGCTCCGGGCTTTGGAAACACCATATATTTT. J is TRBJ1-3 and V is TRBV20-1, with D unclear. Germline CDR1 is DFQATT and CDR2 is SNEGSKA (reference sequence). Deletions cut 5 bases from V and 3 bases from J, with 8 bases between. CDR3 length equals 12 residues.

This clonotype occurred a few times. The V gene is TRBV7-2, the J gene TRBJ2-7; no firm D call. V lost 4 bases to trimming and J lost 2 bases, with 9 bases between them. The CDR3 extends over 13 amino acids. Germline V CDR1 and CDR2: SGHTA, FQGNSA. CDR3 loop: CASSSLMAYEQYF. The CDR3 region has the DNA TGTGCCAGCAGCTCCCTGATGGCCTACGAGCAGTACTTC.

V is TRBV20-1 and J is TRBJ2-2, with D unresolved. Trimming left V 2 bases short and J 9 bases short, with 13 bases between. Germline values: CDR1 DFQATT, CDR2 SNEGSKA (reference sequence). This CDR3 has 13 residues. CDR3 residues: CSARLGYGRELFF. The CDR3 nucleotides are TGCAGTGCTAGATTAGGGTATGGGCGGGAGCTGTTTTTT.

The J gene is TRBJ2-4, the V gene TRBV5-1, with 7 positions matching TRBD1. Germline lookup yields CDR1 SGHRS and CDR2 YFSETQ. The CDR3 covers 12 residues. V trimming: 4 bases; J trimming: 8 bases; junction bases outside the gene matches: 3. The CDR3 sequence: CASSDQGDIQYF. The CDR3 coding sequence is TGCGCCAGCAGCGATCAGGGGGACATTCAGTACTTC.

The genes are TRBV20-1 and TRBJ2-1; 7 nucleotides agree with TRBD2. CDR1 is DFQATT, CDR2 SNEGSKA, per germline (reference sequence). Trimming took 6 bases from V and 6 from J; bases not matched to a gene: 11. This CDR3 contains 14 residues. The chain's CDR3 is CSAAGLADFNEQFF. As DNA, the CDR3 is TGCAGTGCCGCGGGGCTAGCGGACTTCAATGAGCAGTTCTTC.

In this sample, this clonotype turned up a few times. This chain connects TRBV4-3 to TRBJ2-5, with D perhaps matching TRBD1 or TRBD2 (5 bases each). The CDR3 loop spans 16 amino acids. Germline lookup yields CDR1 LGHNA and CDR2 YSLEER. V gave up 4 bases and J gave up 5 bases, with 20 bases separating them. CDR3 bases: TGCGCCAGCAGCCTCATAAAAGGCGAGGGGCCTGAGACCCAGTACTTC. Translating gives CASSLIKGEGPETQYF.

This clonotype was seen repeatedly, ten times or more. J is TRBJ2-7 and V is TRBV29-1; D might be TRBD1 (5 bases). In germline, CDR1 is SQVTM, CDR2 ANQGSEA. The CDR3 contains 11 residues. V lost 1 base to trimming and J lost 6 bases, with 7 bases between them. CDR3 loop: CSVEGRGEQYF. CDR3 nucleotide sequence: TGCAGCGTTGAAGGAAGGGGCGAGCAGTACTTC.

This clonotype was counted a few times. V usage is TRBV6-5 and J usage is TRBJ2-1, with TRBD2 identical over 9 bases. V lost 4 bases, J lost 5 bases, and 9 bases stayed unmatched. This CDR3 has 16 residues. Germline CDR1 is MNHEY and CDR2 is SVGAGI. The CDR3 loop reads CASSSRGLAYDNEQFF. The CDR3 DNA is TGTGCCAGCAGTTCAAGAGGACTAGCGTATGACAATGAGCAGTTCTTC.